The T cell receptor beta chain under discussion was sequenced for a study of T cell changes during pregnancy in multiple sclerosis (dated by TCRdb to between 2019 and 2020). At the level of the whole study: The study examined how the T cell repertoire changed over the course of pregnancy in women with multiple sclerosis.

Libraries were built with the immunoSEQ multiplex PCR assay. Entries here come from immuneACCESS through TCRdb and include only in-frame sequences with V and J called. Some clones fail to appear in such tables; in the studies checked, an unresolved V gene covers under half of the shortfall, and the cause of the remainder is unknown. A total of about 36,000 clones appear in this sample, approximately 90% of them only once. The leading ten clones occupy approximately 0.5% of the sample. In regard to this clone: Its antigen is unknown. Base qualities are not at hand, and no much larger clone is one base apart.

CDR1 and CDR2 were assigned from the germline V gene as SGHRS and YFSETQ. Reading from cysteine to phenylalanine, the CDR3 counts 17 amino acids. The kept DNA is CDR3 alone, 51 bases in frame from the first base. Between the V and J ends, shortened by 3 bases and 8 bases respectively, the junction contains 24 bases. The rearranged chain carries TRBV5-1 and TRBJ2-1, with a weak D call of TRBD1 (5 bases match). The source of this sequence is a female donor with multiple sclerosis, enrolled in a pregnancy study. Sequencing used CD4+ T cells from peripheral blood mononuclear cells, obtained in the first trimester of pregnancy. The nucleotides are TGCGCCAGCAGCTGGGGCCTAGTCCGTATGAGTGGCGATGAGCAGTTCTTC. Its product reads: CASSWGLVRMSGDEQFF.